The 17 T cell receptor beta chains presented below share a single source sample, sequenced in a study of shared clonotypes between healthy human individuals (dated by TCRdb to 2020 to 2022). Libraries were made using the immunoSEQ multiplex PCR assay. What TCRdb holds here is the immuneACCESS table cut down to in-frame rearrangements. Part of the clones is not present; checked against another copy, under half of the missing clones reflect an unresolved V gene, and the others are unexplained. The sample table records about a million clones; about 72% of these occur just once. About 0.89% of the sample is taken by the ten largest. The sample was memory CD4+ T cells from PBMCs. In the paper's terms, the cell subset or site label means: CD45RA-negative fraction. The receptors originated from a man younger than 35 in good health. Some clones in this sample may be carry-over from other donors' samples.

CDR3 residues: CASRGLAVSQTEQFF. The CDR3 DNA is TGCGCCAGCAGGGGACTAGCGGTTTCCCAAACTGAGCAGTTCTTC. The chain uses TRBV4-1 and TRBJ2-1; 11 nucleotides line up with TRBD2. CDR1 MGHRA and CDR2 YSYEKL come from the germline V gene. This CDR3 comprises 15 residues. V trimming: 6 bases; J trimming: 9 bases; junction bases outside the gene matches: 10.

The rearrangement joins TRBV4-1 to TRBJ2-1; D unresolved. Trimming cost V 0 bases and J 12 bases, with 15 bases left between them. Germline V gene data show CDR1 as MGHRA and CDR2 as YSYEKL. CDR3 length equals 14 residues. The CDR3 spells CASSQEIFGIWQFF. DNA for the CDR3: TGCGCCAGCAGCCAAGAAATTTTCGGCATCTGGCAGTTCTTC.

Of note for this clone: This could be a read error, since a much larger clone is one nucleotide away. Other DNA sequences within the sample encode an identical CDR3. CDR3 in amino acids: CASSFRDTDTQYF. The CDR3 DNA sequence: TGCGCCAGCAGCTTCAGGGACACAGATACGCAGTATTTT. J is TRBJ2-3 and V is TRBV5-1, with D possibly matching TRBD1 (5 bases). V lost 2 bases and J lost 2, with 6 bases in between. The germline V gene encodes CDR1 SGHRS and CDR2 YFSETQ. The CDR3 covers 13 residues. Filled out from reference TRBV5-1 and TRBJ2-3, the complete variable domain reads KAGVTQTPRYLIKTRGQQVTLSCSPISGHRSVSWYQQTPGQGLQFLFEYFSETQRNKGNFPGRFSGRQFSNSRSEMNVSTLELGDSALYLCASSFRDTDTQYFGPGTRLTVL.

This clone was counted a single time. V gene TRBV6-1 combines with J gene TRBJ1-3; a weak D match, TRBD1 (6 bases). Germline V CDR1 and CDR2: MNHNS, SASEGT. This CDR3 is 15 amino acids long. V was trimmed by 7 bases and J by 2 bases, leaving 15 bases between them. DNA of the CDR3: TGTGCCAGCACCGTGGGGGCTATCCCTGGAAACACCATATATTTT. Its translation is CASTVGAIPGNTIYF.

The CDR3 DNA sequence: TGTGCCAGCAGCTCTCTACCCCTAGCGGAGACCGACAGCTCCTACAATGAGCAGTTCTTC. Translating gives CASSSLPLAETDSSYNEQFF. The chain carries TRBV11-3 and TRBJ2-1, with 7 bases fitting TRBD2. Germline V lookup: CDR1 SGHNT, CDR2 YENEEA. CDR3 size: 20 residues. Losses at the gene ends were 4 bases for V and 0 bases for J; bases not matched to a gene: 18.

Many counts were recorded for this clone. This chain links TRBV6-1 with TRBJ1-2; 9 bases line up with TRBD1. This CDR3 comprises 17 residues. The germline gives CDR1 MNHNS, CDR2 SASEGT. The V segment lost 4 bases and the J segment 2 bases; nucleotides outside the gene matches: 11. The CDR3: CASSADRGRVPNYGYTF. The DNA of the CDR3 is TGTGCCAGCAGTGCGGACAGGGGCCGCGTCCCGAACTATGGCTACACCTTC.

This clone has a single count. The same CDR3 is also encoded by other DNA sequences in this sample. This chain connects TRBV6-5 to TRBJ1-5; TRBD1 is a possible D gene (6 bases). The CDR3 runs to 14 residues. V was pared by 0 bases and J by 6 bases, with 9 bases between. Germline-derived CDR1 and CDR2 are MNHEY and SVGAGI. The CDR3 DNA reads as TGTGCCAGCAGTTACTCGGGGGGCGTTCAGCCCCAGCATTTT. This gives the protein CASSYSGGVQPQHF.

The genes are TRBV14 and TRBJ2-3; D is perhaps TRBD2 (5 bases). The germline CDR1 and CDR2 sequences are SGHDN and FVKESK. This CDR3 has 15 residues. Trimming removed 3 bases at V and 1 base at J, with 11 bases between. CDR3 coding DNA: TGTGCCAGCAGCCACCGCGGGCTTCGCACAGATACGCAGTATTTT. This translates into CASSHRGLRTDTQYF.

The rearrangement links TRBV11-1 to TRBJ2-5; D may be TRBD1 or TRBD2 (7 bases each). Germline assignment: CDR1 SGHAT and CDR2 FQDESV (reference sequence). The CDR3 totals 17 residues. The V end was cut by 1 base, the J end by 3 bases, with 18 bases between. The CDR3 region is CASSLGRGRGPEETQYF. The CDR3 DNA reads as TGTGCCAGCAGCTTAGGGCGTGGGAGGGGGCCTGAAGAGACCCAGTACTTC.

The CDR3: CASSPGSLNTGELFF. In DNA form, the CDR3 reads TGTGCCAGCAGCCCCGGTTCCCTCAACACCGGGGAGCTGTTTTTT. This rearrangement joins TRBV28 to TRBJ2-2; D gene uncertain. From germline, CDR1 is MDHEN and CDR2 SYDVKM. CDR3 length: 15 amino acids. V lost 6 bases to trimming and J lost 2 bases, with 13 bases between them.

This clone was observed once. The chain is built from TRBV7-9 and TRBJ2-1, with 8 bases that match TRBD2. Germline-derived CDR1 and CDR2 are SEHNR and FQNEAQ (reference sequence). V trimming: 5 bases; J trimming: 8 bases; junction bases outside the gene matches: 11. This CDR3 has 15 amino acids. The CDR3 DNA is TGTGCCAGCAGCGTTTTACCGGGAGGGGGGGATGAGCAGTTCTTC. It yields the protein CASSVLPGGGDEQFF.

The CDR3 nucleotides read TGTGCCAGCAGTTATCTCGAGCAGTACTTC. Translating it yields CASSYLEQYF. The rearrangement uses TRBV28 and TRBJ2-7; D unresolved. Germline values: CDR1 MDHEN, CDR2 SYDVKM. The germline V and J ends were trimmed by 4 bases and 6 bases, with 4 bases remaining between them. The CDR3 contains 10 residues. The full variable domain, rest sourced from reference TRBV28 and TRBJ2-7, is DVKVTQSSRYLVKRTGEKVFLECVQDMDHENMFWYRQDPGLGLRLIYFSYDVKMKEKGDIPEGYSVSREKKERFSLILESASTNQTSMYLCASSYLEQYFGPGTRLTVT.

The V and J genes are TRBV10-3 and TRBJ2-7, with a possible D match to TRBD2 (5 bases). There are 15 residues in the CDR3. Germline V gene lookup returns CDR1 ENHRY and CDR2 SYGVKD. Trimming left V 4 bases short and J 0 bases short, with 13 bases between. Here the CDR3 DNA reads TGTGCCATCAGTGGTAGGAGGACGGTCTCCTACGAGCAGTACTTC. Translation: CAISGRRTVSYEQYF.

This chain connects TRBV28 to TRBJ2-7; no reliable D call. Trimming removed 6 bases at V and 9 bases at J, with 15 bases between. The CDR3 is 12 amino acids. Germline lookup yields CDR1 MDHEN and CDR2 SYDVKM. CDR3 sequence: CASSPPAWRQYF. In nucleotides, the CDR3 is TGTGCCAGCAGCCCGCCCGCATGGCGGCAGTACTTC. The complete variable domain, with remaining parts taken from reference TRBV28 and TRBJ2-7, reads DVKVTQSSRYLVKRTGEKVFLECVQDMDHENMFWYRQDPGLGLRLIYFSYDVKMKEKGDIPEGYSVSREKKERFSLILESASTNQTSMYLCASSPPAWRQYFGPGTRLTVT.

This clone appeared once. The genes are TRBV5-6 and TRBJ1-5; 8 nucleotides match TRBD1. CDR1 SGHDT and CDR2 YYEEEE come from the germline V gene. Losses at the gene ends were 2 bases for V and 1 base for J; bases not matched to a gene: 5. The CDR3 runs 16 residues. CDR3 sequence: CASSFMAGGSNQPQHF. The CDR3 bases are TGTGCCAGCAGCTTCATGGCAGGGGGCAGCAATCAGCCCCAGCATTTT.

The CDR3 DNA is TGTGCCTGGAGAAGTGGCGACTATGGCTACACCTTC. Encoded protein: CAWRSGDYGYTF. The chain employs TRBV30 and TRBJ1-2; D unresolved. Trimming removed 3 bases at V and 3 bases at J, with 8 bases between. This CDR3 has 12 amino acids. The V gene's germline CDR1 is GTSNPN and CDR2 SVGIG (reference sequence).

The rearrangement links TRBV27 to TRBJ2-2, with 14 bases identical to TRBD2. Per germline, CDR1 MNHEY and CDR2 SMNVEV (reference sequence). The V gene end was trimmed by 5 bases and the J gene end by 5 bases; junction bases not matched to a gene: 10. The CDR3 is 18 amino acids. CDR3 loop: CASSLRLAGGRGTGELFF. The CDR3 region has the DNA TGTGCCAGCAGTCTGAGACTAGCGGGAGGGCGAGGGACCGGGGAGCTGTTTTTT.